The clone carrying this T cell receptor beta chain was seen at least ten times. The antigen remains unidentified. The source of the sample is a study of T-cell reconstitution after alpha-beta-depleted transplantation in children. The V and J ends lost 8 bases and 1 base respectively, with 14 bases between them. Germline CDR1 is SQVTM and CDR2 is ANQGSEA. This CDR3 is 13 amino acids long. The library targeted TCRbeta and was prepared with unique molecular identifiers. TCRdb independently ran MiXCR on the PCR reads; one entry per CDR3 protein. The sample has a few hundred thousand distinct CDR3 sequences, about 6.6% seen once. Broader study findings: Once a year had passed after transplant, T-cell counts and diversity came mostly from newly produced T cells.

This receptor was identified in a boy aged 2 to 10 with acute lymphoblastic leukemia, due to receive a stem cell transplant. The source was PBMCs, collected before TCRalphabeta/CD19-depleted stem cell transplant. This chain connects TRBV29-1 to TRBJ1-1; D perhaps matches TRBD1 (5 bases). The CDR3 sequence is CSTSDTSNTEAFF. The CDR3, as DNA: TGCAGCACCTCGGACACCTCGAACACTGAAGCTTTCTTT.